This record looks at one T cell receptor (beta chain) sequence and its context. What it recognizes is unknown. This record belongs to a study of regulatory dendritic cells for organ transplantation. Study results and caveats: Memory CD8+ clonal expansion seemed more limited with regulatory than mature dendritic cells.

TCRdb keeps only in-frame clones here, not all; method: immunoSEQ multiplex PCR. The data hold some 40,000 clones, with 85% to 95% observed a single time. The CDR3 is 14 amino acids. Between the trimmed V and J ends, which lost 4 bases and 7 bases, there was a span of 14 bases. Per germline, CDR1 MDHEN and CDR2 SYDVKM. This clonotype was obtained from a human donor in good health. The sequencing input was naive CD8+ T cells from blood. Subset defined: CD45RA+ naive T cells. V gene TRBV28 combines with J gene TRBJ1-5; weak D call: TRBD1 (5 bases). The CDR3 nucleotides read TGTGCCAGCAGTTGGGACGCAAAGGGGCAGCCCCAGCATTTT. Its protein product is CASSWDAKGQPQHF.